This entry lists 2 T cell receptor beta chains sequenced from one sample in a study of CD8+ T cells in alopecia areata (dated by TCRdb to the late 2010s). Taken with the paper, the label for time point translates to: about 5 months on oral tofacitinib. Sample treatment or condition, as interpreted from the label and publication: oral pan-JAK inhibitor, 5-10 mg twice daily. The library relied on the immunoSEQ multiplex PCR assay. RNA was extracted from all samples and reverse transcribed into cDNA, which served as template for TCR sequencing. The clones in this table, taken by TCRdb from immuneACCESS, are in-frame only. Not every clone is retained; where verified, under half of the shortfall comes from an unresolved V gene, and the cause of the rest is unknown. In all, the sample holds 150,000 to 200,000 clones, and 53% of those were seen once. Of the sample, about a tenth falls within the top ten clones.

The input for sequencing was CD8+ T cells sorted from blood, taken at week 24, from a patient treated with tofacitinib. The receptors were gathered from a human donor with alopecia areata.

As DNA, the CDR3 is TGTGCCAGCAGCTTGGTGGGACAGGGGAACACTGAAGCTTTCTTT. Residues: CASSLVGQGNTEAFF. The chain recombines TRBV5-6 with TRBJ1-1; 9 bases line up with TRBD1. Germline loops: CDR1 SGHDT, CDR2 YYEEEE. The V segment lost 0 bases and the J segment 1 base; nucleotides outside the gene matches: 1. The CDR3 has 15 amino acids.

This chain joins TRBV30 and TRBJ2-7; TRBD1 aligns across 11 bases. This CDR3 region has 14 residues. Germline V gene lookup returns CDR1 GTSNPN and CDR2 SVGIG (reference sequence). J gave up 5 bases and V 2 bases, and 5 bases lay outside the gene matches. The CDR3 DNA follows: TGTGCCTGGAGTCCCGGGACAGGGGGGAACGAGCAGTACTTC. Protein sequence: CAWSPGTGGNEQYF.